The rows below give T cell receptor beta chains drawn from one sample of a study of T cell responses to AZD1222 COVID-19 vaccine. Clones were read by immunoSEQ multiplex PCR, and TCRdb kept only the in-frame ones, dropping some. The table has some 180,000 clones, 94% seen once. The specimen comprised peripheral blood, sampled 28 days after the second AZD1222 dose. Source of these receptors: an adult who received the AZD1222 COVID-19 vaccine. CDR3s include the opening cysteine and the closing phenylalanine or tryptophan. The order of the fields is J gene, V gene, D gene, CDR3 protein, CDR3 DNA. D genes are given only for firm matches.

TRBJ2-3 TRBV18 TRBD2 CASSGTSGAADTQYF TGTGCCAGCTCCGGGACTAGCGGGGCCGCAGATACGCAGTATTTT
TRBJ1-4 TRBV23-1 NA CASPLQGSTNEKLFF TGCGCCAGCCCATTGCAAGGTTCAACTAATGAAAAACTGTTTTTT
TRBJ1-5 TRBV19 TRBD1 CASSISRGQPQHF TGTGCCAGTAGTATCTCCAGGGGGCAGCCCCAGCATTTT
TRBJ2-6 TRBV18 TRBD1 CASSSALPGQTSSGANVLTF TGTGCCAGCTCATCCGCACTGCCGGGACAGACAAGCTCTGGGGCCAACGTCCTGACTTTC
TRBJ2-7 TRBV28 NA CASSLPPPAYEQYF TGTGCCAGCAGTTTACCCCCGCCGGCCTACGAGCAGTACTTC
TRBJ1-1 TRBV7-9 NA CASSLGIVSKNTEAFF TGTGCCAGCAGCTTGGGTATAGTTTCAAAGAACACTGAAGCTTTCTTT
TRBJ1-5 TRBV27 TRBD1 CASSSNRGTGPQHF TGTGCCAGCAGTTCCAATAGGGGGACAGGGCCCCAGCATTTT
TRBJ1-1 TRBV2 TRBD1 CASSKGQGNTEAFF TGTGCCAGCAGTAAGGGACAGGGAAACACTGAAGCTTTCTTT
TRBJ1-2 TRBV2 NA CAGGGGDGYTF TGTGCCGGGGGCGGGGGAGATGGCTACACCTTC
TRBJ2-2 TRBV6-4 NA CASSVNPHPIANTGELFF TGTGCCAGCAGTGTCAATCCCCATCCTATAGCGAACACCGGGGAGCTGTTTTTT
TRBJ1-5 TRBV6-2/TRBV6-3 NA CASSRAGAGSNQPQHF TGTGCCAGCAGTAGAGCGGGGGCGGGAAGCAATCAGCCCCAGCATTTT
TRBJ2-6 TRBV7-3 TRBD1 CASSPSLGGQGPSGANVLTF TGTGCCAGCAGCCCTTCCCTTGGGGGACAGGGCCCCTCTGGGGCCAACGTCCTGACTTTC
TRBJ1-5 TRBV19 TRBD1 CASSKTIVGTGKNQPQHF TGTGCCAGTAGTAAGACGATCGTGGGGACAGGGAAAAATCAGCCCCAGCATTTT
TRBJ1-5 TRBV7-2 NA CASSLGHSLPNQPQHF TGTGCCAGCAGCTTAGGTCACAGCCTCCCTAATCAGCCCCAGCATTTT
TRBJ2-1 TRBV7-9 NA CASRRVGGNEQFF TGTGCCAGCAGGAGGGTCGGTGGGAATGAGCAGTTCTTC